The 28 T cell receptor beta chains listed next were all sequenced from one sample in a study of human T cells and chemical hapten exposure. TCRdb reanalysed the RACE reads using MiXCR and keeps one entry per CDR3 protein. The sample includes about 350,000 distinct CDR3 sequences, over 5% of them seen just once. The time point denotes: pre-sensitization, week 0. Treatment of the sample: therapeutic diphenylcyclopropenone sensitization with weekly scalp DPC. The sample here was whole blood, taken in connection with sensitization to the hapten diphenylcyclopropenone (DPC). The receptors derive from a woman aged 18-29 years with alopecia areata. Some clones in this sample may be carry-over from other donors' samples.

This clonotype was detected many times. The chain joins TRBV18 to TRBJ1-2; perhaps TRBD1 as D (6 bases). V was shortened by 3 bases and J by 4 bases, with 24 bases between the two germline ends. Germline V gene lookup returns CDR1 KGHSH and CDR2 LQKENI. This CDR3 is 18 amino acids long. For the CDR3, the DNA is TGTGCCAGCTCACCCAACGAGATCAGGACAGACGACTTCTATGGCTACACCTTC. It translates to CASSPNEIRTDDFYGYTF. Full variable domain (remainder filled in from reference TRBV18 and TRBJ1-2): NAGVMQNPRHLVRRRGQEARLRCSPMKGHSHVYWYRQLPEEGLKFMVYLQKENIIDESGMPKERFSAEFPKEGPSILRIQQVVRGDSAAYFCASSPNEIRTDDFYGYTFGSGTRLTVV.

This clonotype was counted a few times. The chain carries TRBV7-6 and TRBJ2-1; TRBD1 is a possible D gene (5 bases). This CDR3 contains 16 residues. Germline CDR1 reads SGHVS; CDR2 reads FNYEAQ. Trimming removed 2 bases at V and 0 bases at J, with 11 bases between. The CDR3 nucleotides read TGTGCCAGCAGCTTACGAGGACACAGCTCCTACAATGAGCAGTTCTTC. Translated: CASSLRGHSSYNEQFF.

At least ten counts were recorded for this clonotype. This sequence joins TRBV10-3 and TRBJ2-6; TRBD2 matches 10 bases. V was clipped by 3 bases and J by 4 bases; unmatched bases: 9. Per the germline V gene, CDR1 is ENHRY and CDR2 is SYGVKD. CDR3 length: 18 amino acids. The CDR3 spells CAISDPSGGTAGANVLTF. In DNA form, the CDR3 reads TGTGCCATCAGTGACCCTAGCGGGGGAACGGCGGGGGCCAACGTCCTGACTTTC.

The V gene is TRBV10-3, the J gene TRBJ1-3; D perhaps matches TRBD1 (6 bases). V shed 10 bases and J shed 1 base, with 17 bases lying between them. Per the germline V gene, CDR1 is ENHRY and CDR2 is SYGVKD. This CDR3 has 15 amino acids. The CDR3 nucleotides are TGTGCCACGGGCTCACAGGGTTCTTCTGGAAACACCATATATTTT. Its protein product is CATGSQGSSGNTIYF.

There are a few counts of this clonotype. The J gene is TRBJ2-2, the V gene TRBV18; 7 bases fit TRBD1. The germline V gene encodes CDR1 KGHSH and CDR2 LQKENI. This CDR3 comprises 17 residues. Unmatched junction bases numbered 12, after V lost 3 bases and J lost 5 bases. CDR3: CASSPQNPGQRTGELFF. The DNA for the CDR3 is TGTGCCAGCTCACCGCAAAATCCGGGACAGAGAACCGGGGAGCTGTTTTTT.

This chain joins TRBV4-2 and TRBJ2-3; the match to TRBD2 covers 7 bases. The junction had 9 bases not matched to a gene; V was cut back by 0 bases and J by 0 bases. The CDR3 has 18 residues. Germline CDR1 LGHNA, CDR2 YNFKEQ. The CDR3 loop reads CASSQDMRRGISTDTQYF. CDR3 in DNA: TGTGCCAGCAGCCAAGATATGAGGCGGGGGATTAGCACAGATACGCAGTATTTT.

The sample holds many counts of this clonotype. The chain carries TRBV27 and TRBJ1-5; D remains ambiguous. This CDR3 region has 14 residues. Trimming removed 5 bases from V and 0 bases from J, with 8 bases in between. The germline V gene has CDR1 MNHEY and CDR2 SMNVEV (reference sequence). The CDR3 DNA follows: TGTGCCAGCAGTCCGTCGGATAGCAATCAGCCCCAGCATTTT. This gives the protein CASSPSDSNQPQHF.

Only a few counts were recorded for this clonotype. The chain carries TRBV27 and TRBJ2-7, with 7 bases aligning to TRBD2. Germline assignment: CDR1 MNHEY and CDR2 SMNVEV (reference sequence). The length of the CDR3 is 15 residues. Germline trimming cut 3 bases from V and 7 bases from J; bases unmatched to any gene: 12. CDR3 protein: CASSLGGKGAQEQYF. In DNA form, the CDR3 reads TGTGCCAGCAGTTTGGGGGGGAAAGGTGCGCAAGAGCAGTACTTC.

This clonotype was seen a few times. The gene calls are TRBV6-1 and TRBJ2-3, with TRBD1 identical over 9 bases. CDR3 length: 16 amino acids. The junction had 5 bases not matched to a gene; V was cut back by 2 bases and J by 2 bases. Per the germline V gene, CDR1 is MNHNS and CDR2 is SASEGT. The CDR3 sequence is CASSERGTGTTDTQYF. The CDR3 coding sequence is TGTGCCAGCAGTGAAAGGGGGACAGGGACCACAGATACGCAGTATTTT.

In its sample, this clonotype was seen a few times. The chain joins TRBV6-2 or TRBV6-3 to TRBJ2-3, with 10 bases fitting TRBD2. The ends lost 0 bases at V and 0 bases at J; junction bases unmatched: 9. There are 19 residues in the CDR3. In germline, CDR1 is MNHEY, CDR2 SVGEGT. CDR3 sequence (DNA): TGTGCCAGCAGTTACTCGTTGGCTAGCGGGGGTCATAGCACAGATACGCAGTATTTT. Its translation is CASSYSLASGGHSTDTQYF.

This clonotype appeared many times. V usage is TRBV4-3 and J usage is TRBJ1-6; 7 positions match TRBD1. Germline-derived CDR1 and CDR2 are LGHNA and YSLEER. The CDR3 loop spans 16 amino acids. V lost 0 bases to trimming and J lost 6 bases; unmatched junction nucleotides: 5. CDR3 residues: CASSQERGTVNSPLHF. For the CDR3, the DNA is TGCGCCAGCAGCCAAGAAAGGGGGACAGTTAATTCACCCCTCCACTTT.

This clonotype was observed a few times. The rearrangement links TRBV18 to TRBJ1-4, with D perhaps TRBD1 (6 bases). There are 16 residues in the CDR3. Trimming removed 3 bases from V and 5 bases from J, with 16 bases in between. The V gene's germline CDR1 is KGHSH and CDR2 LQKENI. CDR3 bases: TGTGCCAGCTCACCGATTTCGGACAGCCCCAATGAAAAACTGTTTTTT. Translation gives CASSPISDSPNEKLFF.

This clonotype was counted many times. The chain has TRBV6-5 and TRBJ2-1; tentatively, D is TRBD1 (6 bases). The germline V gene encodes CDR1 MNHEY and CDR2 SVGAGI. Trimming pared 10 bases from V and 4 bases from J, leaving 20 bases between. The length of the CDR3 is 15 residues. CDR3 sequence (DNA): TGTGCCACCCTGGAGGTGGGGGCCGGTTACAATGAGCAGTTCTTC. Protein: CATLEVGAGYNEQFF.

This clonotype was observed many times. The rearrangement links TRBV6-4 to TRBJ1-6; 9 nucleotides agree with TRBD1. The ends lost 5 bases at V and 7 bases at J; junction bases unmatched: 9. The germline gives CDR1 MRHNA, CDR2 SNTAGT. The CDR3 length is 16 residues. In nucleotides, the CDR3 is TGTGCCAGCAGTTGCACAGGGGGCTCTCGGAATTCACCCCTCCACTTT. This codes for CASSCTGGSRNSPLHF.

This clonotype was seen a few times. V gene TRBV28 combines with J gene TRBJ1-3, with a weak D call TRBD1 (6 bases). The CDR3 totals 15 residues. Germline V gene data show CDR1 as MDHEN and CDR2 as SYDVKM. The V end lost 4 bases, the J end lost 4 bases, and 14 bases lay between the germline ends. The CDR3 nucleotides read TGTGCCAGCAGTTCCACTGGGACATACGGAAACACCATATATTTT. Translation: CASSSTGTYGNTIYF.

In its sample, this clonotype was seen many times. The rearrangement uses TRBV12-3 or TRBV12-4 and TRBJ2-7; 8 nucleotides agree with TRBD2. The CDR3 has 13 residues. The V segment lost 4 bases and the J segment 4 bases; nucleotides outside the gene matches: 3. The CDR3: CASSSRGGYEQYF. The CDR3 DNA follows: TGTGCCAGCAGTTCCCGGGGGGGGTACGAGCAGTACTTC.

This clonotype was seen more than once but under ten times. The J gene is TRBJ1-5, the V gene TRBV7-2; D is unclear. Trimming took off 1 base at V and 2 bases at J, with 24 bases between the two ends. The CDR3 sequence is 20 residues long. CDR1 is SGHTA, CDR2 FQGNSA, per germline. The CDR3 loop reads CASSLGGKVPADVCNQPQHF. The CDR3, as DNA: TGTGCCAGCAGCTTAGGTGGCAAGGTGCCCGCTGATGTATGCAATCAGCCCCAGCATTTT.

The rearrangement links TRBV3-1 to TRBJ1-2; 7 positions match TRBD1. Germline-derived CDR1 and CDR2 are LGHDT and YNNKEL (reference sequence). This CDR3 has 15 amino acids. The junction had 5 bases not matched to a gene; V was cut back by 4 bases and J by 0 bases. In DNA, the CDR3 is TGTGCCAGCAGCCGGACAGGAACCGCTAACTATGGCTACACCTTC. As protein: CASSRTGTANYGYTF.

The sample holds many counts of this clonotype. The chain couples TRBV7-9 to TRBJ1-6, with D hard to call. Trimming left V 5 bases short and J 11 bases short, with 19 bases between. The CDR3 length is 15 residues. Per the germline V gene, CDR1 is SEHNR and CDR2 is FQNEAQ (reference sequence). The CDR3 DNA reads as TGTGCCAGCAGCCCCGCCCTACGGGCAGGTCCACCCCTCCACTTT. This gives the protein CASSPALRAGPPLHF.

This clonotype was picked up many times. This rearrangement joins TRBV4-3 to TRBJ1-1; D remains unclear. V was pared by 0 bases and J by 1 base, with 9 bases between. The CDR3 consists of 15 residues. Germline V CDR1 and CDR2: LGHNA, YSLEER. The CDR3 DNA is TGCGCCAGCAGCCAAGATGAAGCGGGGAACACTGAAGCTTTCTTT. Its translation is CASSQDEAGNTEAFF.

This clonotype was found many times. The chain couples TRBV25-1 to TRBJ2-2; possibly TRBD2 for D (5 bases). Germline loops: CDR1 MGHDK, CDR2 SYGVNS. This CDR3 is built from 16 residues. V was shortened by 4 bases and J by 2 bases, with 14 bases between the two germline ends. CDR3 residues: CASSVPTAGNTGELFF. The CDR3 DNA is TGTGCCAGCAGTGTCCCAACGGCGGGTAACACCGGGGAGCTGTTTTTT.

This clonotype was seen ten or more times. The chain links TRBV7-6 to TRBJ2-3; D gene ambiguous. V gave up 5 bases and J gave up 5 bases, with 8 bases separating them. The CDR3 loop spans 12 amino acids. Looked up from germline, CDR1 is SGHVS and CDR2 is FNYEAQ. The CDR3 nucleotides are TGTGCCAGCAGCCCTACCGGAGATACGCAGTATTTT. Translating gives CASSPTGDTQYF. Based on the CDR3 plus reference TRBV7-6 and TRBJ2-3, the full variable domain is GAGVSQSPRYKVTKRGQDVALRCDPISGHVSLYWYRQALGQGPEFLTYFNYEAQQDKSGLPNDRFSAERPEGSISTLTIQRTEQRDSAMYRCASSPTGDTQYFGPGTRLTVL.

The CDR3 reads CASSPGTLYEQYF. In DNA, the CDR3 is TGTGCCAGCAGTCCCGGGACCTTATACGAGCAGTACTTC. J is TRBJ2-7 and V is TRBV27, with D perhaps assigned TRBD1 or TRBD2 (5 bases each). The germline gives CDR1 MNHEY, CDR2 SMNVEV (reference sequence). This CDR3 comprises 13 residues. V lost 5 bases to trimming and J lost 4 bases, with 12 bases between them.

The CDR3 reads CASNGGAGDEKLFF. The CDR3 coding sequence is TGTGCCAGCAACGGGGGCGCGGGGGACGAAAAACTGTTTTTT. The rearrangement uses TRBV12-3 or TRBV12-4 and TRBJ1-4, with a tentative D call TRBD1 (6 bases). Trimming took off 7 bases at V and 8 bases at J, with 17 bases between the two ends. CDR3 length: 14 residues.

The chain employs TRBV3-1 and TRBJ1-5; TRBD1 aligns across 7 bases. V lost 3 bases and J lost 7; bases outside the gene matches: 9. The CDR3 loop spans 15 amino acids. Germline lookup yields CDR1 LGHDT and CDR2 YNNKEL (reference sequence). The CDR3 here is CASSQGTTGAQPQHF. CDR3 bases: TGTGCCAGCAGCCAGGGTACTACAGGGGCACAGCCCCAGCATTTT.

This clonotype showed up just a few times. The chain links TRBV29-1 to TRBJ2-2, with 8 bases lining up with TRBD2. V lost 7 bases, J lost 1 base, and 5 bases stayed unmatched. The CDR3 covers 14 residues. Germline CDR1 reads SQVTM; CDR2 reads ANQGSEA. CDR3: CSAVAGKNTGELFF. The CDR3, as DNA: TGCAGCGCTGTAGCGGGGAAGAACACCGGGGAGCTGTTTTTT.

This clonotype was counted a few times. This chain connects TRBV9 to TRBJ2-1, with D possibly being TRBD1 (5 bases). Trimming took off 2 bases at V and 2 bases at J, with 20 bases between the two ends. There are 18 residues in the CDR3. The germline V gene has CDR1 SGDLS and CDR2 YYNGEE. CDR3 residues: CASSVEWGPSSAYNEQFF. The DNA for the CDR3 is TGTGCCAGCAGCGTCGAATGGGGCCCCTCCTCAGCCTACAATGAGCAGTTCTTC.

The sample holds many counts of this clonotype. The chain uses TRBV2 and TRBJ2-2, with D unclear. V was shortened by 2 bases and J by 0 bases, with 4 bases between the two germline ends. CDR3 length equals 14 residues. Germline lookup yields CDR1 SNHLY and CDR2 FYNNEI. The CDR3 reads CASSELTNTGELFF. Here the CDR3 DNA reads TGTGCCAGCAGTGAACTTACGAACACCGGGGAGCTGTTTTTT. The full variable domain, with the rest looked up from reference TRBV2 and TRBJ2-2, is EPEVTQTPSHQVTQMGQEVILRCVPISNHLYFYWYRQILGQKVEFLVSFYNNEISEKSEIFDDQFSVERPDGSNFTLKIRSTKLEDSAMYFCASSELTNTGELFFGEGSRLTVL.